Given below is one T cell receptor beta chain in context. The target antigen is unknown. The assay was immunoSEQ multiplex PCR, and TCRdb's table has in-frame clones only and misses some. The sample gives hundreds of thousands of clones, about 92% of which show up once; 0.9% to 1.1% is in the top ten. The data were taken from a study of T cell responses to AZD1222 COVID-19 vaccine. The CDR3 totals 15 residues. V trimming: 4 bases; J trimming: 3 bases; junction bases outside the gene matches: 7. CDR1 is SGHRS and CDR2 is YFSETQ in the germline V gene. General study points: Mostly white British, mostly female donors; authors suggested clonal diversity may be underestimated.

The V gene is TRBV5-1, the J gene TRBJ1-2, with 9 nucleotides matching TRBD1. This TCR came from an adult in good health. The source material was peripheral blood, sampled on day 0 of MenACWY control vaccination. The CDR3 bases are TGCGCCAGCAGCCCCCCGGGACAGGGATACTATGGCTACACCTTC. It encodes CASSPPGQGYYGYTF.